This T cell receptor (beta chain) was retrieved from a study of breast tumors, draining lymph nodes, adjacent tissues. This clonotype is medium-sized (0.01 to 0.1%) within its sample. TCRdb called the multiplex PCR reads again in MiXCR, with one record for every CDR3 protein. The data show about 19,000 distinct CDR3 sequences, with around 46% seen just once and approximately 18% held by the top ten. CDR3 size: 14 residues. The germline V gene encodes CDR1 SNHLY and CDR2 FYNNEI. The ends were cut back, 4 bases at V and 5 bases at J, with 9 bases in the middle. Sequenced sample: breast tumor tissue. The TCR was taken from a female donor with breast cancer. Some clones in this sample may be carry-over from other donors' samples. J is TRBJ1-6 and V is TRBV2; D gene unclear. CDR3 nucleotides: TGTGCCAGCAGTGTCAGCCCTGATAATTCACCCCTCCACTTT. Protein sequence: CASSVSPDNSPLHF.